This TCR beta chain was sequenced for a study of OX40 agonist ivuxolimab in advanced cancers. Study summary: An agonistic anti-OX40 (CD134) antibody, ivuxolimab, was used to treat the patients. Hepatocellular carcinoma, melanoma, renal cell or head and neck cancer was diagnosed in the dose-escalation patients.

CDR3 length: 12 amino acids. Trimming removed 8 bases at V and 7 bases at J, with 12 bases between. Germline values: CDR1 LNHDA, CDR2 SQIVND (reference sequence). General observations from the study: The 0.1-3.0 mg/kg partial responders had among the lowest clonal expansion. Nonresponders included some who also had low normalized T-cell clonal expansion.

The data were produced by immunoSEQ multiplex PCR, yet TCRdb's version contains in-frame clones alone and is incomplete. The sample lists 75,000 to 95,000 clones, around 90% occurring once. On this clone: Its specificity is not known.

The sequencing used CD4+ or CD8+ T cells sorted from blood, collected in a trial of the OX40 agonist ivuxolimab. This clonotype originated in an adult with an advanced solid tumor such as melanoma, head and neck, liver or kidney cancer. The chain links TRBV19 to TRBJ2-1; possible D gene TRBD1, 6 bases. The DNA of the CDR3 is TGTGCCAGTCGGTTGCAGGGGAATGAGCAGTTCTTC. Protein product: CASRLQGNEQFF.